The 29 T cell receptor beta chains below all came from one sample that was sequenced in a study of OX40 agonist ivuxolimab in advanced cancers. Clones were sequenced by immunoSEQ multiplex PCR, and TCRdb holds only the in-frame ones, with some missing. The top ten hold nearly 8.5% of the sample, which has some 70,000 clones, around 86% seen once. Material: CD4+ or CD8+ T cells sorted from blood, obtained in a trial of the OX40 agonist ivuxolimab. These receptors originate from an adult with an advanced solid tumor such as melanoma, head and neck, liver or kidney cancer.

The V and J genes are TRBV5-1 and TRBJ1-6; a possible D gene is TRBD1 (5 bases). The CDR3 consists of 15 residues. Germline CDR1 reads SGHRS; CDR2 reads YFSETQ. With 4 bases removed from V and 8 bases from J, the gap between germline ends came to 16 bases. For the CDR3, the DNA is TGCGCCAGCAGCCGGACCCCACAGGACTATTCACCCCTCCACTTT. Its protein product is CASSRTPQDYSPLHF.

The chain employs TRBV5-1 and TRBJ1-6; D is perhaps TRBD1 (5 bases). Per germline, CDR1 SGHRS and CDR2 YFSETQ. This CDR3 region has 14 residues. Trimming shortened V by 2 bases and J by 10 bases, and 13 bases separated the two germline ends. Here the CDR3 reads CASSFGAGYSPLHF. The DNA for the CDR3 is TGCGCCAGCAGCTTTGGGGCAGGGTACTCACCCCTCCACTTT.

This clone is judged medium-sized. The rearrangement uses TRBV6-1 and TRBJ2-5; D not certain. Germline V gene data show CDR1 as MNHNS and CDR2 as SASEGT. V lost 7 bases and J lost 3, with 6 bases in between. The CDR3 is made up of 11 amino acids. The CDR3 region is CASTREETQYF. CDR3 DNA: TGTGCCAGCACTAGGGAAGAGACCCAGTACTTC.

This clone is classed as medium-sized (0.01 to 0.1%). The rearrangement joins TRBV19 to TRBJ1-1; D is perhaps TRBD1 (6 bases). Per germline, CDR1 LNHDA and CDR2 SQIVND (reference sequence). V was clipped by 5 bases and J by 5 bases, with 15 bases between them. The CDR3 extends over 14 amino acids. The chain's CDR3 is CASSSGGRRTEAFF. Written as DNA, the CDR3 is TGTGCCAGTAGTTCTGGGGGGCGTCGAACTGAAGCTTTCTTT.

The chain combines TRBV28 with TRBJ1-2; D ambiguous. This CDR3 has 13 residues. Trimming pared 2 bases from V and 4 bases from J, leaving 8 bases between. Germline V lookup: CDR1 MDHEN, CDR2 SYDVKM. Here the CDR3 reads CASSLGFGYGYTF. CDR3 DNA sequence: TGTGCCAGCAGTTTAGGGTTCGGCTATGGCTACACCTTC.

V and J are TRBV7-2 and TRBJ2-7, with 10 nucleotides matching TRBD1. CDR3 size: 16 residues. Germline V gives CDR1 SGHTA, CDR2 FQGNSA. With 4 bases clipped from V and 0 bases from J, the junction kept 6 bases outside the gene matches. This CDR3 reads CASSWAGQGFSYEQYF. The CDR3 nucleotides read TGTGCCAGCAGCTGGGCGGGACAGGGGTTCTCCTACGAGCAGTACTTC.

The rearrangement links TRBV4-1 to TRBJ1-1; tentative D call: TRBD1 (5 bases). In germline, CDR1 is MGHRA, CDR2 YSYEKL. This CDR3 is built from 19 residues. V dropped 1 base and J dropped 1 base, with 22 bases sitting between them. The CDR3: CASSQVLFPGLRRNTEAFF. DNA for the CDR3: TGCGCCAGCAGCCAAGTATTATTCCCGGGGCTCAGGAGGAACACTGAAGCTTTCTTT.

This clone was seen only once. This sequence joins TRBV7-2 and TRBJ2-7, with D perhaps TRBD2 (6 bases). This CDR3 is 14 amino acids long. Trimming took 0 bases from V and 3 from J, leaving 9 bases between them. Per the germline V gene, CDR1 is SGHTA and CDR2 is FQGNSA. In DNA form, the CDR3 reads TGTGCCAGCAGCTTAGCGGCGGGGAACTACGAGCAGTACTTC. It translates to CASSLAAGNYEQYF.

This clone was seen a few times. This chain's CDR3 is CATSRDWAEAFF. The CDR3 DNA follows: TGTGCCACCAGCAGAGATTGGGCAGAGGCTTTCTTT. This rearrangement joins TRBV15 to TRBJ1-1; D ambiguous. Trimming shortened V by 0 bases and J by 11 bases, and 10 bases separated the two germline ends. CDR1 LNHNV and CDR2 YYDKDF come from the germline V gene (reference sequence). This CDR3 comprises 12 residues.

The chain uses TRBV14 and TRBJ1-3; D is possibly TRBD1 (5 bases). The CDR3 is 17 residues long. The germline V gene has CDR1 SGHDN and CDR2 FVKESK. Trimming removed 4 bases at V and 3 bases at J, with 19 bases between. The CDR3 DNA reads as TGTGCCAGCAGCCCTAAGCGTCGGGGGGACCTTGGAAACACCATATATTTT. Translating gives CASSPKRRGDLGNTIYF. Based on the CDR3 plus reference TRBV14 and TRBJ1-3, the full variable domain is EAGVTQFPSHSVIEKGQTVTLRCDPISGHDNLYWYRRVMGKEIKFLLHFVKESKQDESGMPNNRFLAERTGGTYSTLKVQPAELEDSGVYFCASSPKRRGDLGNTIYFGEGSWLTVV.

The rearrangement uses TRBV21-1 and TRBJ2-1; whether TRBD1, the table's D call, matches the DNA was not checked. TRBV21-1 is tagged as a pseudogene. CDR3 length: 16 amino acids. The CDR3 region has the DNA TGTGCCAGCAAAGGGGCCAGGGTGCGTCCATACAATGAGCAGTTCTTC. As protein: CASKGARVRPYNEQFF.

V gene TRBV5-1 combines with J gene TRBJ1-1, with D hard to call. In germline, CDR1 is SGHRS, CDR2 YFSETQ. The CDR3 contains 15 residues. V shed 0 bases and J shed 0 bases, with 9 bases lying between them. CDR3: CASSLAEQMNTEAFF. Written as DNA, the CDR3 is TGCGCCAGCAGCTTGGCCGAACAGATGAACACTGAAGCTTTCTTT. Drawing the rest from reference TRBV5-1 and TRBJ1-1, the complete variable domain is KAGVTQTPRYLIKTRGQQVTLSCSPISGHRSVSWYQQTPGQGLQFLFEYFSETQRNKGNFPGRFSGRQFSNSRSEMNVSTLELGDSALYLCASSLAEQMNTEAFFGQGTRLTVV.

The V gene is TRBV18, the J gene TRBJ1-2; D gene ambiguous. The CDR3 covers 15 residues. The ends were cut back, 2 bases at V and 8 bases at J, with 18 bases in the middle. Germline V lookup: CDR1 KGHSH, CDR2 LQKENI. CDR3 residues: CASSPSAGYRSGYTF. DNA for the CDR3: TGTGCCAGCTCACCAAGTGCGGGCTATAGGAGCGGCTACACCTTC. The whole variable domain, remainder taken from reference TRBV18 and TRBJ1-2, is NAGVMQNPRHLVRRRGQEARLRCSPMKGHSHVYWYRQLPEEGLKFMVYLQKENIIDESGMPKERFSAEFPKEGPSILRIQQVVRGDSAAYFCASSPSAGYRSGYTFGSGTRLTVV.

The V and J genes are TRBV18 and TRBJ2-7, with 9 nucleotides matching TRBD1. J gave up 11 bases and V 3 bases, and 17 bases lay outside the gene matches. This CDR3 comprises 16 residues. The germline V gene encodes CDR1 KGHSH and CDR2 LQKENI. CDR3 protein: CASSPSQGQGSREKYF. The DNA for the CDR3 is TGTGCCAGCTCACCGTCCCAGGGACAGGGTAGCAGGGAGAAGTACTTC. Variable domain in full (rest from reference TRBV18 and TRBJ2-7): NAGVMQNPRHLVRRRGQEARLRCSPMKGHSHVYWYRQLPEEGLKFMVYLQKENIIDESGMPKERFSAEFPKEGPSILRIQQVVRGDSAAYFCASSPSQGQGSREKYFGPGTRLTVT.

This clone was seen a single time. CDR3 bases: TGTGCCAGCAGCTGGAAACCAGGGGGCGCAGACACCGGGGAGCTGTTTTTT. It codes for CASSWKPGGADTGELFF. J is TRBJ2-2 and V is TRBV7-2, with 8 bases fitting TRBD1. V lost 4 bases, J lost 3 bases, and 10 bases stayed unmatched. The germline gives CDR1 SGHTA, CDR2 FQGNSA. CDR3 length equals 17 residues.

The chain joins TRBV11-3 to TRBJ2-5; no firm D call. Trimming removed 2 bases from V and 1 base from J, with 8 bases in between. The length of the CDR3 is 14 residues. CDR1 is SGHNT and CDR2 is YENEEA in the germline V gene. DNA of the CDR3: TGTGCCAGCAGCTTAACAGAATTCCAAGAGACCCAGTACTTC. Residues: CASSLTEFQETQYF.

The genes are TRBV6-5 and TRBJ1-4; D possibly corresponds to TRBD1 (6 bases). The CDR3 length is 15 residues. Germline assignment: CDR1 MNHEY and CDR2 SVGAGI. The germline V and J ends were trimmed by 0 bases and 8 bases, with 13 bases remaining between them. The CDR3 loop is CASSYSPRGGEKLFF. The CDR3 region has the DNA TGTGCCAGCAGTTACTCGCCCAGGGGAGGGGAAAAACTGTTTTTT.

J is TRBJ2-7 and V is TRBV7-2; a weak D match, TRBD2 (7 bases). V was clipped by 8 bases and J by 2 bases, with 16 bases between them. Per germline, CDR1 SGHTA and CDR2 FQGNSA. The CDR3 length is 14 residues. CDR3 region: CASAIGGRAYEQYF. The CDR3 DNA follows: TGTGCCAGCGCGATAGGGGGGAGGGCCTACGAGCAGTACTTC.

This clone showed up just once. CDR3 coding DNA: TGTGCCAGCTGTTCTAGCGGGTACACAGATACGCAGTATTTT. This gives the protein CASCSSGYTDTQYF. The V call is TRBV18, the J call TRBJ2-3; 8 nucleotides line up with TRBD2. CDR1 and CDR2 from the germline V gene are KGHSH and LQKENI. Trimming removed 7 bases from V and 2 bases from J; junction bases left unmatched: 5. The length of the CDR3 is 14 residues. The full variable domain, rest sourced from reference TRBV18 and TRBJ2-3, is NAGVMQNPRHLVRRRGQEARLRCSPMKGHSHVYWYRQLPEEGLKFMVYLQKENIIDESGMPKERFSAEFPKEGPSILRIQQVVRGDSAAYFCASCSSGYTDTQYFGPGTRLTVL.

The chain couples TRBV7-2 to TRBJ1-2; D not resolved. V was pared by 5 bases and J by 4 bases, with 11 bases between. There are 13 residues in the CDR3. The germline gives CDR1 SGHTA, CDR2 FQGNSA. In nucleotides, the CDR3 is TGTGCCAGCAGCGTCGTGAACACCTATGGCTACACCTTC. This gives the protein CASSVVNTYGYTF. Complete variable domain (other parts from reference TRBV7-2 and TRBJ1-2): GAGVSQSPSNKVTEKGKDVELRCDPISGHTALYWYRQSLGQGLEFLIYFQGNSAPDKSGLPSDRFSAERTGGSVSTLTIQRTQQEDSAVYLCASSVVNTYGYTFGSGTRLTVV.

The chain is built from TRBV7-2 and TRBJ2-1, with 10 bases lining up with TRBD1. V shed 4 bases and J 9 bases; nucleotides not matched to a gene: 9. Germline V gene lookup returns CDR1 SGHTA and CDR2 FQGNSA. This CDR3 has 15 amino acids. CDR3 protein: CASSWGTGEVVEQFF. The CDR3 DNA is TGTGCCAGCAGCTGGGGGACAGGGGAGGTGGTTGAGCAGTTCTTC.

J is TRBJ2-5 and V is TRBV25-1, with D unresolved. Per the germline V gene, CDR1 is MGHDK and CDR2 is SYGVNS. Between the trimmed V and J ends, which lost 7 bases and 0 bases, there was a span of 9 bases. This CDR3 has 13 amino acids. CDR3 sequence reads: CASTSPYQETQYF. The CDR3 DNA reads as TGTGCCAGCACTTCCCCTTACCAAGAGACCCAGTACTTC.

Remarks on this clone: A junction end diverges from the germline sequence, so it may reflect a read error. This chain joins TRBV11-2 and TRBJ1-1, with D tentatively TRBD1 (5 bases). This CDR3 is built from 13 residues. The germline CDR1 and CDR2 sequences are SGHAT and FQNNGV. CDR3 protein: CASSVEWTSQAFF. As DNA, the CDR3 is TGTGCCAGCAGCGTAGAATGGACATCCCAAGCTTTCTTT.

The chain links TRBV7-3 to TRBJ2-1; 7 bases line up with TRBD2. Germline CDR1 is SGHTA and CDR2 is FQGTGA. J was trimmed by 3 bases and V by 5 bases; bases with no gene match: 4. There are 14 residues in the CDR3. The CDR3 here is CASSPGGVYNEQFF. CDR3 in DNA: TGTGCCAGCAGCCCTGGGGGGGTCTACAATGAGCAGTTCTTC.

This chain connects TRBV4-1 to TRBJ1-4; D gene uncertain. V was clipped by 4 bases and J by 3 bases, with 12 bases between them. The CDR3 contains 15 residues. CDR1 and CDR2 from the germline V gene are MGHRA and YSYEKL. In nucleotides, the CDR3 is TGCGCCAGCAGCCTTGCAGGTTTACCTAATGAAAAACTGTTTTTT. This translates into CASSLAGLPNEKLFF.

V is TRBV11-2 and J is TRBJ2-1; 7 nucleotides match TRBD2. V was pared by 0 bases and J by 7 bases, with 6 bases of the junction left unmatched. The CDR3 contains 15 residues. CDR1 SGHAT and CDR2 FQNNGV come from the germline V gene. CDR3 sequence (DNA): TGTGCCAGCAGCTTAGATCGCGGGGGAGGGAATGAGCAGTTCTTC. Protein sequence: CASSLDRGGGNEQFF.

The chain is built from TRBV2 and TRBJ1-1, with a tentative D call TRBD1 (5 bases). Trimming took off 4 bases at V and 1 base at J, with 13 bases between the two ends. CDR1 and CDR2 (germline): SNHLY, FYNNEI. CDR3 length: 15 residues. The DNA of the CDR3 is TGTGCCAGCAGTGTGGGGGGAACGGCGAACACTGAAGCTTTCTTT. This codes for CASSVGGTANTEAFF. Full variable domain (missing parts from reference TRBV2 and TRBJ1-1): EPEVTQTPSHQVTQMGQEVILRCVPISNHLYFYWYRQILGQKVEFLVSFYNNEISEKSEIFDDQFSVERPDGSNFTLKIRSTKLEDSAMYFCASSVGGTANTEAFFGQGTRLTVV.

The chain links TRBV5-4 to TRBJ1-1; D ambiguous. The V end lost 4 bases, the J end lost 4 bases, and 17 bases lay between the germline ends. The germline V gene encodes CDR1 SGHNT and CDR2 YYREEE (reference sequence). CDR3 length: 15 amino acids. The CDR3 loop reads CASSLRTPGVTEAFF. The CDR3 DNA is TGTGCCAGCAGCCTCAGGACCCCGGGAGTCACTGAAGCTTTCTTT.

V and J are TRBV7-2 and TRBJ1-5; D unclear. The CDR3 consists of 15 residues. Between the trimmed V and J ends, which lost 2 bases and 3 bases, there was a span of 11 bases. CDR1 is SGHTA, CDR2 FQGNSA, per germline. CDR3 sequence: CASSLSAANNQPQHF. The CDR3 bases are TGTGCCAGCAGCTTATCGGCAGCCAACAATCAGCCCCAGCATTTT.